One T cell receptor beta chain is described in this entry. Its antigen is currently unknown. CDR3 length: 14 amino acids. The V end was cut by 7 bases, the J end by 0 bases, with 12 bases between. Germline CDR1 reads MGHDK; CDR2 reads SYGVNS. The data stem from a study of regulatory T cells in long-lasting Graves disease. Study-level results: Researchers reported studying only peripheral blood, not thyroid tissue. Repertoires from persistent disease leaned toward TRBV28, TRBJ1-2 and TRBJ2-5.

This sample's time point: newly diagnosed GD, antithyroid drugs for less than 3 months. There was RNA extracted from PBMCs, and the TCR library was made from it. Into tubes containing EDTA, 7.5 to 9.5 milliliters of peripheral blood were drawn. Relying on iRepertoire HTBI primers and Arm-PCR of CDR3 regions, the team built TCR beta libraries. TCRdb re-analysed the multiplex PCR reads in MiXCR, keeping a single row per CDR3 protein. This table has about 450,000 distinct CDR3 sequences, approximately 14% appearing once. These data were also filed under a second study, of T cells in Graves' hyperthyroidism and ophthalmopathy. This second study notes: TCR CDR3 underwent first-round RT-PCR with the HTBI primer set.

This chain links TRBV25-1 with TRBJ1-2, with TRBD1 as a possible D gene (5 bases). The TCR was taken from a woman aged 45-60 years with Graves disease. The starting material was peripheral blood mononuclear cells (PBMCs), obtained at new diagnosis, from a patient treated with antithyroid drugs. Here the CDR3 reads CASTRPGANYGYTF. DNA for the CDR3: TGTGCCAGCACCCGACCGGGGGCTAACTATGGCTACACCTTC.